The sequence of this T cell receptor (beta chain) was determined in a study of PD-1 blockade in classical Hodgkin lymphoma. Generated by immunoSEQ multiplex PCR, the TCRdb table keeps only in-frame clones and is missing some. Found here are some 96,000 clones, over 80% of them singletons; the top ten hold 9% to 15%. Following autologous stem cell transplantation, relapse occurred in every patient, and exposure to brentuximab vedotin varied. CDR1 and CDR2 (germline): LGHNA, YSLEER. V gave up 3 bases and J gave up 8 bases; unmatched junction bases: 5. This CDR3 is built from 13 residues. Here the sequenced sample was peripheral blood mononuclear cells (PBMCs), taken at baseline. V gene TRBV4-3 combines with J gene TRBJ1-2; 8 bases agree with TRBD1. This clonotype was sampled from a human donor with classical Hodgkin lymphoma. The CDR3 sequence: CASSQQTGEGYTF. The CDR3 nucleotides are TGCGCCAGCAGCCAGCAGACAGGGGAAGGCTACACCTTC.